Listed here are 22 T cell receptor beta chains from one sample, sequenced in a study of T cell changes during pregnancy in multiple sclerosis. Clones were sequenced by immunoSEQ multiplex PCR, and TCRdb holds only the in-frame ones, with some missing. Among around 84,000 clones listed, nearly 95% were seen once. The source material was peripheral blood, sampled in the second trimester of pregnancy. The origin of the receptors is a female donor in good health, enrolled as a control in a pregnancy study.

CDR3 sequence reads: CASSEGLAGFQETQYF. The CDR3 DNA reads TGCGCCAGCAGCGAGGGACTAGCGGGGTTCCAAGAGACCCAGTACTTC. The chain recombines TRBV5-1 with TRBJ2-5, with 13 nucleotides matching TRBD2. CDR3 size: 16 residues. The germline V gene encodes CDR1 SGHRS and CDR2 YFSETQ. V shed 4 bases, J shed 1 base, and the junction held 4 bases outside the gene matches.

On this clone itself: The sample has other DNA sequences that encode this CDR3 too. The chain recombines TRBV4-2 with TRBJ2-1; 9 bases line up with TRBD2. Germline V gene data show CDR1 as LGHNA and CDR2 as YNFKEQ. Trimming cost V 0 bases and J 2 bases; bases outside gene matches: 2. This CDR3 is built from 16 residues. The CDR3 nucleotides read TGTGCCAGCAGCCAAGATGGGACTAGCCCCTACAATGAGCAGTTCTTC. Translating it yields CASSQDGTSPYNEQFF.

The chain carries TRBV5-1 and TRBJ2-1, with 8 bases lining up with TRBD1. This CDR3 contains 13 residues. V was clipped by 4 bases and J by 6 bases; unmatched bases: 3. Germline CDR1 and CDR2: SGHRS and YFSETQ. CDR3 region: CASSPTGGNEQFF. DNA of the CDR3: TGCGCCAGCAGCCCAACAGGGGGCAATGAGCAGTTCTTC.

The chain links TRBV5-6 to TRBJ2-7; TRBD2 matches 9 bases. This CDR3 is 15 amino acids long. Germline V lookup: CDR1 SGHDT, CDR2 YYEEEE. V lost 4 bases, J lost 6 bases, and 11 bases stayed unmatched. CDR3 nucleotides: TGTGCCAGCAGCCTAGGGACTAGCTATCGGGTCGAGCAGTACTTC. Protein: CASSLGTSYRVEQYF. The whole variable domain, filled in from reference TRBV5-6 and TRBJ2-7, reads DAGVTQSPTHLIKTRGQQVTLRCSPKSGHDTVSWYQQALGQGPQFIFQYYEEEERQRGNFPDRFSGHQFPNYSSELNVNALLLGDSALYLCASSLGTSYRVEQYFGPGTRLTVT.

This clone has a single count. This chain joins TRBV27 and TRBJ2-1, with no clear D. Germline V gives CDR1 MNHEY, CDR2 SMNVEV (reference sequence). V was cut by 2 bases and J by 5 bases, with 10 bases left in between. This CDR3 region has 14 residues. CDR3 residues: CASSLVQLNNEQFF. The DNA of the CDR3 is TGTGCCAGCAGTTTAGTACAGCTGAACAATGAGCAGTTCTTC.

DNA of the CDR3: TGTGCCAGCAGTTTAAGTCTAGCGGGTCCCAAAAACATTCAGTACTTC. Residues: CASSLSLAGPKNIQYF. The rearrangement uses TRBV27 and TRBJ2-4, with 8 nucleotides matching TRBD2. Germline-derived CDR1 and CDR2 are MNHEY and SMNVEV (reference sequence). J lost 2 bases, V lost 2 bases, and 5 bases had no gene match. This CDR3 has 16 residues.

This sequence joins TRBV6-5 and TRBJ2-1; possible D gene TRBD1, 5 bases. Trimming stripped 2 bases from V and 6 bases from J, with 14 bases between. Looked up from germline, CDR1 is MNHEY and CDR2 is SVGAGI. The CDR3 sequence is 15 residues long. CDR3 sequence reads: CASSYGTGRVNEQFF. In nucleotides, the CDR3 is TGTGCCAGCAGTTACGGTACAGGTCGGGTCAATGAGCAGTTCTTC.

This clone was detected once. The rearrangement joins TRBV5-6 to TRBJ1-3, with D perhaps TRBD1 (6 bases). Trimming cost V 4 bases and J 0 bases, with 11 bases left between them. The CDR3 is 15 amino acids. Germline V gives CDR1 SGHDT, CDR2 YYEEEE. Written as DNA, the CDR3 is TGTGCCAGCAGCCTAAGGACAGTCTCTGGAAACACCATATATTTT. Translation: CASSLRTVSGNTIYF.

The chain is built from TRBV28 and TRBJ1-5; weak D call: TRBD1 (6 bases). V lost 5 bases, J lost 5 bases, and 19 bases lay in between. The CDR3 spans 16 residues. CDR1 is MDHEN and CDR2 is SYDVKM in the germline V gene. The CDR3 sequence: CASSLGGGLLHQPQHF. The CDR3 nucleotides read TGTGCCAGCAGTCTAGGGGGGGGGCTCCTCCATCAGCCCCAGCATTTT.

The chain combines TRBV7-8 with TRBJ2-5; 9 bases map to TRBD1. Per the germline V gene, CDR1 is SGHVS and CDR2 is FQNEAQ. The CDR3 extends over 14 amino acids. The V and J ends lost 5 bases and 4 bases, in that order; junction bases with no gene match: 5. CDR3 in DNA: TGTGCCAGCAGCCACAGGGGGCGCCGAGAGACCCAGTACTTC. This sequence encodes CASSHRGRRETQYF.

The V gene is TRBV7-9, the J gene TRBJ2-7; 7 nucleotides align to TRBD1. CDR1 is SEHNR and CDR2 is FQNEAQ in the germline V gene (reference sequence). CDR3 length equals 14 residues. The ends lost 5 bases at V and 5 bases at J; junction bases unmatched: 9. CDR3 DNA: TGTGCCAGCAGCGCCACGCCGGGACAGAACGAGCAGTACTTC. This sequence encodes CASSATPGQNEQYF.

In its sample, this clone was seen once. CDR3 loop: CASSQDSSGTGSYEQYF. The CDR3 region has the DNA TGTGCCAGCAGCCAAGATTCCTCCGGGACAGGGTCCTACGAGCAGTACTTC. This sequence joins TRBV14 and TRBJ2-7; 9 nucleotides agree with TRBD1. CDR3 length: 17 residues. V was pared by 0 bases and J by 1 base, with 7 bases of the junction left unmatched. CDR1 is SGHDN and CDR2 is FVKESK in the germline V gene. The whole variable domain, filled in from reference TRBV14 and TRBJ2-7, reads EAGVTQFPSHSVIEKGQTVTLRCDPISGHDNLYWYRRVMGKEIKFLLHFVKESKQDESGMPNNRFLAERTGGTYSTLKVQPAELEDSGVYFCASSQDSSGTGSYEQYFGPGTRLTVT.

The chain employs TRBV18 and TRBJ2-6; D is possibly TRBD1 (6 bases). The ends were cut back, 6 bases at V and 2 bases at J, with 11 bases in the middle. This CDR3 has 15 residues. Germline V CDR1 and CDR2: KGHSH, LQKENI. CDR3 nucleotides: TGTGCCAGCTCCTATGGGGGCGCTGGGGCCAACGTCCTGACTTTC. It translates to CASSYGGAGANVLTF.

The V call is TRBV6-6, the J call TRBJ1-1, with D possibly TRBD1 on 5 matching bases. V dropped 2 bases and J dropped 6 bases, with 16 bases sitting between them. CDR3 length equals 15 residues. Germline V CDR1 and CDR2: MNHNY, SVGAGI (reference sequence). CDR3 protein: CASSYIVGAVAEAFF. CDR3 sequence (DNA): TGTGCCAGCAGTTACATCGTTGGGGCGGTCGCTGAAGCTTTCTTT.

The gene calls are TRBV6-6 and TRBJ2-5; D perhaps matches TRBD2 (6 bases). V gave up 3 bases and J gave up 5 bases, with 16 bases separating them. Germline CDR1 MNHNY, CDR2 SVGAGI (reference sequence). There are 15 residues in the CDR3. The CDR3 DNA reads TGTGCCAGCAGTTATGACGGGAGAGGGCTGGAGACCCAGTACTTC. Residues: CASSYDGRGLETQYF.

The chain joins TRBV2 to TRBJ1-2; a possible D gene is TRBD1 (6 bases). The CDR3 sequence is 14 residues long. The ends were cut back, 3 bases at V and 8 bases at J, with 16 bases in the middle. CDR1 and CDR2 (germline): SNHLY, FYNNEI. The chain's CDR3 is CASSDVGGRTGYTF. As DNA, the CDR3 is TGTGCCAGCAGTGATGTCGGGGGGCGTACGGGCTACACCTTC.

The CDR3 nucleotides read TGTGCCAGCAGCTTGGGAGGGCACGAGCAGTACTTC. Translated, it gives CASSLGGHEQYF. The genes are TRBV5-6 and TRBJ2-7, with a possible D match to TRBD2 (5 bases). The V end was cut by 0 bases, the J end by 5 bases, with 6 bases between. Germline CDR1 and CDR2: SGHDT and YYEEEE. The CDR3 loop spans 12 amino acids.

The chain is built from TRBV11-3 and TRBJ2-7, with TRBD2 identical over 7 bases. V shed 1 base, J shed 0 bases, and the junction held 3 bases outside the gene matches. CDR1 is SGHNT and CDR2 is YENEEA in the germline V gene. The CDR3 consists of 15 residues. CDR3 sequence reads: CASSLGGDYSYEQYF. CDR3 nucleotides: TGTGCCAGCAGCTTAGGGGGGGACTACTCCTACGAGCAGTACTTC.

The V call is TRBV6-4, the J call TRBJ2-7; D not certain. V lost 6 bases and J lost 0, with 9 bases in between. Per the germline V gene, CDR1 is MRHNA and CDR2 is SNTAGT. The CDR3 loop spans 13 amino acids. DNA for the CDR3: TGTGCCAGCAGATATGTTAGCTCCTACGAGCAGTACTTC. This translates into CASRYVSSYEQYF.

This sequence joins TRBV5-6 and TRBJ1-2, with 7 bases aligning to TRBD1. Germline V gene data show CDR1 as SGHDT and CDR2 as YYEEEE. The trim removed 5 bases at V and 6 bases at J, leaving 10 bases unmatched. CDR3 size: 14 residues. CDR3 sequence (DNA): TGTGCCAGCAGGGCCCTGGGACAGCGAAATGGCTACACCTTC. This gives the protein CASRALGQRNGYTF.

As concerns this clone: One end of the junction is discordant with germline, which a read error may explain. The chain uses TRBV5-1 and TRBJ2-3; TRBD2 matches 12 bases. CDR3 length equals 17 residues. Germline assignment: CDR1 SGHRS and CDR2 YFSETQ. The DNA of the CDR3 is TGCGCCAGCAGCGGGGCGACTAGCGGGAGTTTCCCAGATATGCAGTATTTT. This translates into CASSGATSGSFPDMQYF.

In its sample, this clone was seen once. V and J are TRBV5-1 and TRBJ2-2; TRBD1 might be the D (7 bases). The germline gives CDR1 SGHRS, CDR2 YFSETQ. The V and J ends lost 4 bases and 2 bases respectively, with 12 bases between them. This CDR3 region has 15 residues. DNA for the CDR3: TGCGCCAGCAGCGGAGGGACAGCCAACACCGGGGAGCTGTTTTTT. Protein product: CASSGGTANTGELFF.